The 10 T cell receptor beta chains listed next were all sequenced from one sample in a study of blood T cell repertoires in COVID-19 (dated by TCRdb to about 2020). The library was built by means of the immunoSEQ multiplex PCR assay. The immuneACCESS repertoire file appears here via TCRdb, limited to in-frame rearrangements. These files lack a portion of the clones; in checked studies, under half of the deficit traces to unresolved V genes, and the cause of the others is not known. This sample gives some 99,000 clones in total; 70% to 90% of them show up just once. The ten largest clones take up 3.5% to 5.5% of the sample. The sample was peripheral blood. The receptors come from a man aged 70-80 years with acute or convalescent COVID-19.

The rearrangement uses TRBV29-1 and TRBJ1-2, with a weak D call TRBD1 (5 bases). CDR1 is SQVTM, CDR2 ANQGSEA, per germline. There are 14 residues in the CDR3. Trimming took 5 bases from V and 2 from J, leaving 15 bases between them. This CDR3 is CSVQRAGKNYGYTF. The CDR3 DNA reads as TGCAGCGTTCAGCGGGCAGGGAAGAACTATGGCTACACCTTC.

The chain has TRBV12-3 or TRBV12-4 and TRBJ1-6; no clear D. CDR3 length: 12 residues. The ends were cut back, 7 bases at V and 10 bases at J, with 11 bases in the middle. This CDR3 reads CASTRRQSPLHF. CDR3 nucleotide sequence: TGTGCCAGCACCCGCAGGCAATCACCCCTCCACTTT.

V is TRBV5-1 and J is TRBJ2-1; TRBD2 matches at 14 bases. Germline V gene lookup returns CDR1 SGHRS and CDR2 YFSETQ. With 4 bases clipped from V and 7 bases from J, the junction kept 7 bases outside the gene matches. There are 16 residues in the CDR3. CDR3 coding DNA: TGCGCCAGCAGCGACAGGACTAGCGGGGGGTTAAATGAGCAGTTCTTC. This gives the protein CASSDRTSGGLNEQFF.

The chain links TRBV5-1 to TRBJ1-2, with 12 nucleotides matching TRBD1. Germline values: CDR1 SGHRS, CDR2 YFSETQ. V lost 4 bases, J lost 0 bases, and 4 bases stayed unmatched. CDR3 length: 16 amino acids. As DNA, the CDR3 is TGCGCCAGCAGCCGGGGACAGGGGGCATCTAACTATGGCTACACCTTC. Amino acid sequence: CASSRGQGASNYGYTF.

The chain uses TRBV6-4 and TRBJ1-2; D is unresolved. In germline, CDR1 is MRHNA, CDR2 SNTAGT. Trimming cost V 3 bases and J 7 bases, with 21 bases left between them. The CDR3 loop spans 16 amino acids. DNA for the CDR3: TGTGCCAGCAGTGAATACTCCGGATACCCTCCTAGTGGCTACACCTTC. Its protein is CASSEYSGYPPSGYTF.

This chain connects TRBV28 to TRBJ2-7, with 7 bases aligning to TRBD1. The V and J ends lost 6 bases and 0 bases, in that order; junction bases with no gene match: 2. CDR3 size: 13 residues. Germline V gives CDR1 MDHEN, CDR2 SYDVKM. Here the CDR3 reads CASRDRDSYEQYF. CDR3 sequence (DNA): TGTGCCAGCAGAGACAGGGACTCCTACGAGCAGTACTTC.

V is TRBV4-1 and J is TRBJ1-2; D perhaps matches TRBD1 (5 bases). The CDR3 has 16 residues. From germline, CDR1 is MGHRA and CDR2 YSYEKL. V was clipped by 1 base and J by 0 bases, with 12 bases between them. The CDR3 is CASSQGGLRANYGYTF. Here the CDR3 DNA reads TGCGCCAGCAGCCAAGGGGGACTGCGAGCTAACTATGGCTACACCTTC.

J is TRBJ2-1 and V is TRBV4-1, with 11 bases aligning to TRBD2. CDR1 and CDR2 (germline): MGHRA, YSYEKL. CDR3 length: 15 residues. V was pared by 0 bases and J by 11 bases, with 6 bases of the junction left unmatched. The CDR3 loop reads CASSQDTSGGPQQFF. The CDR3, as DNA: TGCGCCAGCAGCCAAGATACTAGCGGGGGACCACAGCAGTTCTTC.

The rearrangement uses TRBV3-1 (or the pseudogene TRBV3-2) and TRBJ1-2, with 9 bases that match TRBD1. The CDR3 is 15 residues long. With V trimmed by 4 bases and J by 13 bases, 16 bases remained unmatched. Germline V gene sequence: CDR1 LGHDT, CDR2 YNNKEL (reference sequence). CDR3 amino acids: CASSPLPGTGSPLTF. The DNA of the CDR3 is TGTGCCAGCAGCCCGCTACCCGGGACAGGGTCGCCCCTCACCTTC.

The genes are TRBV4-2 and TRBJ2-7; 9 bases fit TRBD2. The V and J ends lost 0 bases and 5 bases, in that order; junction bases with no gene match: 5. This CDR3 is built from 15 residues. CDR1 is LGHNA and CDR2 is YNFKEQ in the germline V gene. CDR3 protein: CASSQDRRGGNEQYF. The DNA of the CDR3 is TGTGCCAGCAGCCAAGATCGGCGGGGGGGCAACGAGCAGTACTTC.